These 24 T cell receptor beta chains originate from one sample sequenced in a study of cytotoxic CD8 clonotypes in ibrutinib-treated CLL. Sequenced by immunoSEQ multiplex PCR; TCRdb stores in-frame clones only, minus some. Of around 310,000 clones in the sample, 70% to 80% were seen once. The specimen was PBMCs, collected before ibrutinib treatment. These receptors all come from a human donor with chronic lymphocytic leukemia.

This chain links TRBV4-2 with TRBJ1-4; D gene ambiguous. The CDR3 length is 16 residues. Between the trimmed V and J ends, which lost 2 bases and 7 bases, there was a span of 17 bases. Germline-derived CDR1 and CDR2 are LGHNA and YNFKEQ. The CDR3 protein is CASSQSFGRAIEKLFF. The CDR3 DNA reads as TGTGCCAGCAGCCAAAGCTTCGGGCGCGCGATTGAAAAACTGTTTTTT.

As for this clone: A read error may account for a junction end that differs from germline. This sequence joins TRBV28 and TRBJ2-2; D is unresolved. Per germline, CDR1 MDHEN and CDR2 SYDVKM. The CDR3 is made up of 11 amino acids. CDR3 DNA: TGTGCCAGCCAAAACAGCGGGGAGCTGTTTTTT. Protein: CASQNSGELFF.

In this sample, this clone turned up once. The V gene is TRBV27, the J gene TRBJ2-5, with 9 bases matching TRBD1. There are 16 residues in the CDR3. J lost 3 bases, V lost 8 bases, and 13 bases had no gene match. Per germline, CDR1 MNHEY and CDR2 SMNVEV (reference sequence). The DNA for the CDR3 is TGTGCCAGCGGCCACCTCCCGGGACAGGGCGAAGAGACCCAGTACTTC. Translating it yields CASGHLPGQGEETQYF.

J is TRBJ2-5 and V is TRBV7-2; 9 bases are shared with TRBD1. The CDR3 runs 15 residues. CDR1 and CDR2 from the germline V gene are SGHTA and FQGNSA. Unmatched junction bases numbered 6, after V lost 5 bases and J lost 2 bases. CDR3 sequence: CASSPRTGVQETQYF. In DNA form, the CDR3 reads TGTGCCAGCAGCCCCCGGACAGGGGTTCAAGAGACCCAGTACTTC.

V gene TRBV4-3 combines with J gene TRBJ2-7, with 8 bases identical to TRBD1. V shed 3 bases and J 2 bases; nucleotides not matched to a gene: 9. Germline CDR1 LGHNA, CDR2 YSLEER. This CDR3 comprises 16 residues. The CDR3 DNA sequence: TGCGCCAGCAGCCAGGGTCATAGACAGGGGACCTACGAGCAGTACTTC. It codes for CASSQGHRQGTYEQYF.

The chain recombines TRBV28 with TRBJ1-5, with D maybe TRBD1 (5 bases). The length of the CDR3 is 12 residues. Germline V gene data show CDR1 as MDHEN and CDR2 as SYDVKM. With 7 bases removed from V and 9 bases from J, the gap between germline ends came to 13 bases. CDR3 region: CASTISGGPQHF. Here the CDR3 DNA reads TGTGCCAGCACCATTTCCGGGGGGCCCCAGCATTTT. The complete variable domain, with remaining parts taken from reference TRBV28 and TRBJ1-5, reads DVKVTQSSRYLVKRTGEKVFLECVQDMDHENMFWYRQDPGLGLRLIYFSYDVKMKEKGDIPEGYSVSREKKERFSLILESASTNQTSMYLCASTISGGPQHFGDGTRLSIL.

The chain links TRBV6-5 to TRBJ2-7, with 9 positions matching TRBD2. The CDR3 has 15 residues. With 2 bases clipped from V and 1 base from J, the junction kept 3 bases outside the gene matches. Germline CDR1 is MNHEY and CDR2 is SVGAGI. This chain's CDR3 is CASSYMAGGSYEQYF. CDR3 DNA: TGTGCCAGCAGTTACATGGCGGGAGGGTCCTACGAGCAGTACTTC.

The V gene is TRBV27, the J gene TRBJ2-1; TRBD2 matches 10 bases. Per the germline V gene, CDR1 is MNHEY and CDR2 is SMNVEV (reference sequence). The ends lost 3 bases at V and 9 bases at J; junction bases unmatched: 2. The CDR3 sequence is 13 residues long. The CDR3 reads CASSLLAGVEQFF. DNA of the CDR3: TGTGCCAGCAGTTTGCTAGCGGGAGTTGAGCAGTTCTTC.

The table lists this clone with a few counts. This chain uses TRBV4-3 with TRBJ1-3; no clear D gene. The CDR3 covers 14 residues. V was pared by 1 base and J by 5 bases, with 9 bases between. Germline V lookup: CDR1 LGHNA, CDR2 YSLEER. The CDR3 loop reads CASSQVGERNTIYF. CDR3 bases: TGCGCCAGCAGCCAAGTGGGAGAGCGAAACACCATATATTTT.

The chain uses TRBV18 and TRBJ2-7; D not resolved. V lost 3 bases to trimming and J lost 3 bases, with 12 bases between them. Germline values: CDR1 KGHSH, CDR2 LQKENI. The CDR3 runs to 14 residues. CDR3 sequence (DNA): TGTGCCAGCTCACCGCGCCGGGTCCACTACGAGCAGTACTTC. This codes for CASSPRRVHYEQYF.

The genes are TRBV5-1 and TRBJ2-1; 7 nucleotides align to TRBD2. This CDR3 is built from 16 residues. V was pared by 0 bases and J by 4 bases, with 7 bases of the junction left unmatched. Germline assignment: CDR1 SGHRS and CDR2 YFSETQ. CDR3 loop: CASSLVPSGLYNEQFF. The CDR3 DNA follows: TGCGCCAGCAGCTTGGTACCTAGCGGATTATACAATGAGCAGTTCTTC.

In this sample, this clone turned up a few times. V and J are TRBV10-1 and TRBJ2-3; D gene ambiguous. Germline CDR1 and CDR2: WNHNN and SYGVQD (reference sequence). Trimming took off 6 bases at V and 2 bases at J, with 12 bases between the two ends. The CDR3 consists of 14 residues. The CDR3 region is CASREDRATDTQYF. The DNA for the CDR3 is TGCGCCAGCAGAGAAGACCGAGCCACAGATACGCAGTATTTT.

The chain combines TRBV28 with TRBJ1-3; D not certain. V lost 6 bases, J lost 8 bases, and 8 bases lay in between. CDR3 length equals 11 residues. Germline lookup yields CDR1 MDHEN and CDR2 SYDVKM. CDR3 sequence: CASSSAHTIYF. CDR3 sequence (DNA): TGTGCCAGCAGCAGCGCTCACACCATATATTTT.

In this sample, this clone turned up a few times. This chain connects TRBV28 to TRBJ1-1; maybe TRBD1 (6 bases). Trimming shortened V by 4 bases and J by 11 bases, and 11 bases separated the two germline ends. The CDR3 is 11 residues long. CDR1 and CDR2 (germline): MDHEN, SYDVKM. CDR3 nucleotide sequence: TGTGCCAGCAGTTCACAGGGTTGGGCTTTCTTT. It encodes CASSSQGWAFF.

The chain has TRBV27 and TRBJ1-4; tentatively, D is TRBD1 (5 bases). V lost 6 bases and J 8 bases, leaving 22 bases between the germline ends. Germline V gene lookup returns CDR1 MNHEY and CDR2 SMNVEV (reference sequence). This CDR3 comprises 16 residues. The CDR3 loop reads CASSIRRGGIWEKLFF. CDR3 nucleotides: TGTGCCAGCAGCATTCGGCGGGGCGGAATATGGGAAAAACTGTTTTTT. The complete variable domain, with remaining parts taken from reference TRBV27 and TRBJ1-4, reads EAQVTQNPRYLITVTGKKLTVTCSQNMNHEYMSWYRQDPGLGLRQIYYSMNVEVTDKGDVPEGYKVSRKEKRNFPLILESPSPNQTSLYFCASSIRRGGIWEKLFFGSGTQLSVL.

This chain uses TRBV19 with TRBJ2-1; weak D call: TRBD2 (5 bases). This CDR3 is 13 amino acids long. Deletions cut 3 bases from V and 7 bases from J, with 10 bases between. CDR1 and CDR2 from the germline V gene are LNHDA and SQIVND (reference sequence). Here the CDR3 DNA reads TGTGCCAGTAGTATGATGAGAGGGAATGAGCAGTTCTTC. Translation: CASSMMRGNEQFF.

This clone was seen a handful of times. The chain employs TRBV2 and TRBJ1-3; 8 positions agree with TRBD1. Germline assignment: CDR1 SNHLY and CDR2 FYNNEI. The CDR3 totals 15 residues. V gave up 6 bases and J gave up 0 bases; unmatched junction bases: 4. The CDR3 nucleotides read TGTGCCAGCAGCGGACAGGGACTCTCTGGAAACACCATATATTTT. This gives the protein CASSGQGLSGNTIYF.

This rearrangement joins TRBV7-6 to TRBJ2-2, with 9 bases that match TRBD1. Germline V gives CDR1 SGHVS, CDR2 FNYEAQ. This CDR3 is 16 amino acids long. J was trimmed by 4 bases and V by 4 bases; bases with no gene match: 7. This chain's CDR3 is CASSSLQGASTGELFF. As DNA, the CDR3 is TGTGCCAGCAGCTCTTTACAGGGGGCTAGCACCGGGGAGCTGTTTTTT.

The chain couples TRBV4-2 to TRBJ2-7; perhaps TRBD2 as D (5 bases). The CDR3 has 13 amino acids. Germline lookup yields CDR1 LGHNA and CDR2 YNFKEQ. V was cut by 4 bases and J by 3 bases, with 10 bases left in between. CDR3 DNA: TGTGCCAGCAGCCGTTACGGGGACTACGAGCAGTACTTC. As protein: CASSRYGDYEQYF.

The chain joins TRBV4-3 to TRBJ1-1, with D possibly TRBD1 on 5 matching bases. V lost 1 base and J 0 bases, leaving 15 bases between the germline ends. The germline gives CDR1 LGHNA, CDR2 YSLEER. This CDR3 has 17 residues. CDR3 in amino acids: CASSQGATDLMNTEAFF. The CDR3 DNA sequence: TGCGCCAGCAGCCAAGGCGCGACAGACTTAATGAACACTGAAGCTTTCTTT.

The chain couples TRBV2 to TRBJ2-2; tentatively, D is TRBD2 (5 bases). Germline V gives CDR1 SNHLY, CDR2 FYNNEI. The V end was cut by 5 bases, the J end by 5 bases, with 6 bases between. The CDR3 length is 12 residues. DNA for the CDR3: TGTGCCAGCAGTAGAGGGACCGGGGAGCTGTTTTTT. Its protein product is CASSRGTGELFF.

The count of this clone is one. V usage is TRBV29-1 and J usage is TRBJ1-1; 9 bases fit TRBD1. The CDR3 spans 12 residues. Losses at the gene ends were 4 bases for V and 11 bases for J; bases not matched to a gene: 8. Germline-derived CDR1 and CDR2 are SQVTM and ANQGSEA. Written as DNA, the CDR3 is TGCAGCGTTGTCCTACAGGGGGCATGGGCTTTCTTT. It is translated as CSVVLQGAWAFF.

Notes on this clone: Other DNA sequences from this sample encode an identical CDR3 as well. The J gene is TRBJ2-7, the V gene TRBV25-1; the D is unclear. Germline V gene sequence: CDR1 MGHDK, CDR2 SYGVNS. V lost 5 bases and J lost 3, with 5 bases in between. The CDR3 runs 11 residues. The CDR3 region is CASSPGYEQYF. The CDR3 DNA follows: TGTGCCAGCAGTCCGGGCTACGAGCAGTACTTC.

This clone was observed a single time. The chain has TRBV7-2 and TRBJ2-5, with TRBD1 identical over 7 bases. Germline trimming cut 5 bases from V and 2 bases from J; bases unmatched to any gene: 8. This CDR3 is 15 amino acids long. Germline loops: CDR1 SGHTA, CDR2 FQGNSA. CDR3 nucleotide sequence: TGTGCCAGCAGCCCACGGGGCAGGGGGCAAGAGACCCAGTACTTC. Protein: CASSPRGRGQETQYF.